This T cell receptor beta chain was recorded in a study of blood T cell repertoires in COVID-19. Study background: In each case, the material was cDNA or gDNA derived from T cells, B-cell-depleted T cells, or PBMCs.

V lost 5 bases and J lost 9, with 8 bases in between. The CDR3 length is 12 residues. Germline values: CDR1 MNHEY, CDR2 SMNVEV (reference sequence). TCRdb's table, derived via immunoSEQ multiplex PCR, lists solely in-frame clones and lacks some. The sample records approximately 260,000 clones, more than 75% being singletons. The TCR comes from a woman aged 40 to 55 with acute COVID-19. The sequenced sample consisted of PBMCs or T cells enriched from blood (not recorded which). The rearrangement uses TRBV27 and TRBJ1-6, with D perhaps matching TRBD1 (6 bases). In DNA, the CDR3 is TGTGCCAGCAGTACAGGGTTTTCACCCCTCCACTTT. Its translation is CASSTGFSPLHF.